This T cell receptor beta chain came from a study of blood T cell repertoires in COVID-19. The overall study: PBMCs, B-cell-depleted T cells, or T cells were the source of the cDNA or gDNA that made up the material.

Under the authors' procedure: Nucleated cell counts were estimated from reference gene primer amplification. Using immunoSEQ multiplex PCR, the repertoire was profiled, and TCRdb retains in-frame clones only, with some absent. V and J calls and clone size are as listed in that table; D and trimming were resolved from the DNA. In the table there are 95,000 to 150,000 clones, around 89% of which are singletons. The CDR3 is 14 amino acids. Germline V gene lookup returns CDR1 LGHDT and CDR2 YNNKEL (reference sequence). V was pared by 6 bases and J by 2 bases, with 3 bases of the junction left unmatched. Input material: peripheral blood. This TCR was recovered from an older woman with COVID-19, enrolled during active disease. The genes are TRBV3-1 (or the pseudogene TRBV3-2) and TRBJ2-7, with 11 bases fitting TRBD2. CDR3 bases: TGTGCCAGCAGTACTAGCGGGGGAACCTACGAGCAGTACTTC. It translates to CASSTSGGTYEQYF.